This T cell receptor beta chain appears in the sequencing data of a study of blood T cell repertoires in COVID-19. Assay used: immunoSEQ multiplex PCR; TCRdb lists only in-frame clones, some missing. The repertoire holds more than 150,000 clones, with about 80% as singletons. V lost 1 base and J lost 5, with 11 bases in between. Germline values: CDR1 SGHNT, CDR2 YYREEE (reference sequence). The length of the CDR3 is 14 residues. The origin of this receptor is a middle-aged man who had recovered from COVID-19. Sequencing used PBMCs or T cells enriched from blood (not recorded which). This sequence joins TRBV5-4 and TRBJ2-3, with TRBD2 as a possible D gene (6 bases). The CDR3 region has the DNA TGTGCCAGCAGCTTGAGTCCGGGGGAAGATACGCAGTATTTT. This translates into CASSLSPGEDTQYF.